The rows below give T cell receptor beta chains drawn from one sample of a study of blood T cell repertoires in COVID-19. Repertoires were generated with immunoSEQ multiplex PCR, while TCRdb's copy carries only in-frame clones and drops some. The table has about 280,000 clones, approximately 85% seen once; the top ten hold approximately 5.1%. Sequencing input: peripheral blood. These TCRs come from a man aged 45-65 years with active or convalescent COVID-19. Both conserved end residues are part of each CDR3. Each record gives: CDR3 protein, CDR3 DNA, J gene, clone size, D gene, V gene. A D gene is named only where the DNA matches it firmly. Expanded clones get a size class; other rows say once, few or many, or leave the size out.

CDR3aa: CASTPGGANTGELFF; CDR3nt: TGCGCCAGCACCCCAGGGGGAGCGAACACCGGGGAGCTGTTTTTT; j_gene: TRBJ2-2; abundance: -; d_gene: TRBD1; v_gene: TRBV4-1
CDR3aa: CASSWGGNQPQHF; CDR3nt: TGTGCCAGCTCCTGGGGGGGCAATCAGCCCCAGCATTTT; j_gene: TRBJ1-5; abundance: -; d_gene: -; v_gene: TRBV28
CDR3aa: CASSMAAPPQHF; CDR3nt: TGTGCCAGTAGTATGGCTGCCCCGCCCCAGCATTTT; j_gene: TRBJ1-5; abundance: -; d_gene: -; v_gene: TRBV19
CDR3aa: CASSQQTGAPKGVGGYTF; CDR3nt: TGCGCCAGCAGCCAACAAACTGGGGCCCCCAAAGGAGTGGGTGGCTACACCTTC; j_gene: TRBJ1-2; abundance: -; d_gene: -; v_gene: TRBV4-3
CDR3aa: CASIPAGGLYNEQFF; CDR3nt: TGTGCCAGCATACCTGCAGGGGGACTCTACAATGAGCAGTTCTTC; j_gene: TRBJ2-1; abundance: -; d_gene: -; v_gene: TRBV27
CDR3aa: CASSQDFRSTYEQYF; CDR3nt: TGTGCCAGCAGCCAAGATTTCCGGTCCACCTACGAGCAGTACTTC; j_gene: TRBJ2-7; abundance: -; d_gene: -; v_gene: TRBV4-2
CDR3aa: CASRVGAGTQYF; CDR3nt: TGTGCCAGCAGGGTGGGAGCGGGTACGCAGTATTTT; j_gene: TRBJ2-3; abundance: -; d_gene: -; v_gene: TRBV2
CDR3aa: CASSLRGYRSYNEQFF; CDR3nt: TGTGCCAGCAGCCTCCGAGGGTATAGGTCCTACAATGAGCAGTTCTTC; j_gene: TRBJ2-1; abundance: -; d_gene: -; v_gene: TRBV6-2/TRBV6-3
CDR3aa: CASSLLGQAYNSPLHF; CDR3nt: TGTGCCAGCAGTTTACTCGGACAGGCCTATAATTCACCCCTCCACTTT; j_gene: TRBJ1-6; abundance: -; d_gene: TRBD1; v_gene: TRBV27
CDR3aa: CAWSGNGPGEQYF; CDR3nt: TGTGCCTGGAGCGGCAATGGGCCTGGCGAGCAGTACTTC; j_gene: TRBJ2-7; abundance: -; d_gene: -; v_gene: TRBV30
CDR3aa: CGADTQYF; CDR3nt: TGTGGGGCGGATACGCAGTATTTT; j_gene: TRBJ2-3; abundance: -; d_gene: -; v_gene: TRBV9
CDR3aa: CASSPGQQETQYF; CDR3nt: TGTGCCAGCTCACCAGGACAACAAGAGACCCAGTACTTC; j_gene: TRBJ2-5; abundance: -; d_gene: -; v_gene: TRBV18
CDR3aa: CASSFRPPLDGLAGSYEQYF; CDR3nt: TGCGCCAGCAGCTTTAGGCCGCCCCTGGACGGACTAGCGGGATCCTACGAGCAGTACTTC; j_gene: TRBJ2-7; abundance: once; d_gene: TRBD2; v_gene: TRBV5-1
CDR3aa: CASSPGGTYEQYF; CDR3nt: TGTGCCAGCTCACCCGGGGGGACCTACGAGCAGTACTTC; j_gene: TRBJ2-7; abundance: -; d_gene: TRBD2; v_gene: TRBV18
CDR3aa: CASKILGQGLVTDTQYF; CDR3nt: TGTGCCAGCAAGATTTTGGGACAGGGCCTGGTCACAGATACGCAGTATTTT; j_gene: TRBJ2-3; abundance: -; d_gene: TRBD1; v_gene: TRBV27
CDR3aa: CASSLGQGVNEQFF; CDR3nt: TGCGCCAGCAGCTTGGGGCAGGGGGTCAATGAGCAGTTCTTC; j_gene: TRBJ2-1; abundance: many; d_gene: TRBD1; v_gene: TRBV5-1
CDR3aa: CAWSVSDRESTEAFF; CDR3nt: TGTGCCTGGAGTGTTTCCGACAGGGAATCCACTGAAGCTTTCTTT; j_gene: TRBJ1-1; abundance: once; d_gene: TRBD1; v_gene: TRBV30
CDR3aa: CASSRGGLRQYF; CDR3nt: TGTGCCAGCAGCCGGGGGGGGCTTCGGCAGTACTTC; j_gene: TRBJ2-7; abundance: -; d_gene: TRBD2; v_gene: TRBV12-3/TRBV12-4
CDR3aa: CASSSTGFSNQPQHF; CDR3nt: TGTGCCAGCAGTTCTACAGGGTTTTCCAATCAGCCCCAGCATTTT; j_gene: TRBJ1-5; abundance: -; d_gene: -; v_gene: TRBV6-2/TRBV6-3
CDR3aa: CATSRDSLAGEDEQFF; CDR3nt: TGTGCCACCAGCAGAGATAGCCTAGCGGGAGAGGATGAGCAGTTCTTC; j_gene: TRBJ2-1; abundance: -; d_gene: TRBD2; v_gene: TRBV15
CDR3aa: CASSQGGLAGGPSSYNEQFF; CDR3nt: TGTGCCAGCAGCCAAGGTGGACTAGCGGGAGGACCGAGCTCCTACAATGAGCAGTTCTTC; j_gene: TRBJ2-1; abundance: -; d_gene: TRBD2; v_gene: TRBV14
CDR3aa: CASSPGQASYEQYF; CDR3nt: TGTGCCAGCAGTCCGGGACAGGCCTCCTACGAGCAGTACTTC; j_gene: TRBJ2-7; abundance: -; d_gene: TRBD1; v_gene: TRBV2
CDR3aa: CASKVRGGTDTQYF; CDR3nt: TGTGCCAGTAAGGTTCGGGGGGGCACAGATACGCAGTATTTT; j_gene: TRBJ2-3; abundance: -; d_gene: TRBD2; v_gene: TRBV19
CDR3aa: CASSLRGQPNSPLHF; CDR3nt: TGTGCCAGCAGTCTCAGGGGACAGCCGAATTCACCCCTCCACTTT; j_gene: TRBJ1-6; abundance: -; d_gene: TRBD1; v_gene: TRBV6-2/TRBV6-3
CDR3aa: CAWIRLAEGHNEQFF; CDR3nt: TGTGCCTGGATCCGACTAGCGGAGGGCCACAATGAGCAGTTCTTC; j_gene: TRBJ2-1; abundance: once; d_gene: TRBD2; v_gene: TRBV30
CDR3aa: CASSRAPSGSTDTQYF; CDR3nt: TGTGCCAGCAGCCGCGCCCCTAGCGGTAGCACAGATACGCAGTATTTT; j_gene: TRBJ2-3; abundance: -; d_gene: TRBD2; v_gene: TRBV7-6
CDR3aa: CASRARTGNNSPLHF; CDR3nt: TGTGCCAGTAGGGCACGGACAGGGAATAATTCACCCCTCCACTTT; j_gene: TRBJ1-6; abundance: -; d_gene: TRBD1; v_gene: TRBV19
CDR3aa: CASSQDGDTGANVLTF; CDR3nt: TGCGCCAGCAGCCAAGACGGGGATACCGGGGCCAACGTCCTGACTTTC; j_gene: TRBJ2-6; abundance: -; d_gene: -; v_gene: TRBV4-1
CDR3aa: CASSLRTGRTDTQYF; CDR3nt: TGTGCCAGCAGCCTTAGAACAGGGCGCACAGATACGCAGTATTTT; j_gene: TRBJ2-3; abundance: -; d_gene: -; v_gene: TRBV7-8
CDR3aa: CASSRRVFTDTQYF; CDR3nt: TGTGCCAGTAGTCGACGGGTCTTCACAGATACGCAGTATTTT; j_gene: TRBJ2-3; abundance: -; d_gene: -; v_gene: TRBV19
CDR3aa: CASSISGQGREKLFF; CDR3nt: TGTGCCAGCAGCATATCGGGACAGGGGCGGGAAAAACTGTTTTTT; j_gene: TRBJ1-4; abundance: -; d_gene: TRBD1; v_gene: TRBV7-9
CDR3aa: CASSIFRGRQPQHF; CDR3nt: TGTGCCAGTAGTATCTTCAGGGGTCGTCAGCCCCAGCATTTT; j_gene: TRBJ1-5; abundance: -; d_gene: -; v_gene: TRBV19
CDR3aa: CASSLQGSTYEQYF; CDR3nt: TGTGCCAGCAGTTTGCAGGGGTCGACCTACGAGCAGTACTTC; j_gene: TRBJ2-7; abundance: -; d_gene: -; v_gene: TRBV28
CDR3aa: CASSGGVGRSNYGYTF; CDR3nt: TGCGCCAGCAGCGGAGGGGTTGGCAGATCTAACTATGGCTACACCTTC; j_gene: TRBJ1-2; abundance: -; d_gene: -; v_gene: TRBV5-1
CDR3aa: CASRRLAGGGDEQFF; CDR3nt: TGTGCCAGCAGAAGACTAGCCGGAGGAGGCGATGAGCAGTTCTTC; j_gene: TRBJ2-1; abundance: -; d_gene: TRBD2; v_gene: TRBV11-2
CDR3aa: CASSLQGAGRAMGEQYF; CDR3nt: TGTGCCAGCAGCCTACAGGGCGCCGGGAGGGCAATGGGGGAGCAGTACTTC; j_gene: TRBJ2-7; abundance: -; d_gene: TRBD2; v_gene: TRBV11-2
CDR3aa: CSAGPLLRDYGYTF; CDR3nt: TGCAGCGCTGGCCCCCTCTTGAGGGACTATGGCTACACCTTC; j_gene: TRBJ1-2; abundance: -; d_gene: -; v_gene: TRBV29-1
CDR3aa: CASARGLRNTEAFF; CDR3nt: TGTGCCAGTGCCAGGGGGCTAAGGAACACTGAAGCTTTCTTT; j_gene: TRBJ1-1; abundance: once; d_gene: TRBD1; v_gene: TRBV19
CDR3aa: CASSFGFSYNEQFF; CDR3nt: TGTGCCAGCAGTTTTGGCTTCTCCTACAATGAGCAGTTCTTC; j_gene: TRBJ2-1; abundance: -; d_gene: -; v_gene: TRBV27
CDR3aa: CASSRQGADYGYTF; CDR3nt: TGTGCCAGCTCACGACAGGGGGCCGACTATGGCTACACCTTC; j_gene: TRBJ1-2; abundance: -; d_gene: TRBD1; v_gene: TRBV18
CDR3aa: CASSQWGGSEQYF; CDR3nt: TGTGCCAGCAGCCAATGGGGGGGCTCTGAGCAGTACTTC; j_gene: TRBJ2-7; abundance: -; d_gene: -; v_gene: TRBV3-1/TRBV3-2
CDR3aa: CASSLAGERGYGYTF; CDR3nt: TGCGCCAGCAGCTTAGCCGGGGAGAGAGGATATGGCTACACCTTC; j_gene: TRBJ1-2; abundance: -; d_gene: -; v_gene: TRBV5-1
CDR3aa: CATSRDHGETQYF; CDR3nt: TGTGCCACCAGCAGAGACCACGGAGAGACCCAGTACTTC; j_gene: TRBJ2-5; abundance: -; d_gene: -; v_gene: TRBV15
CDR3aa: CASSQGLGDGYTF; CDR3nt: TGCGCCAGCAGCCAGGGACTCGGGGATGGCTACACCTTC; j_gene: TRBJ1-2; abundance: once; d_gene: -; v_gene: TRBV4-1
CDR3aa: CASSLGTGNNQPQHF; CDR3nt: TGTGCCAGCAGTTTAGGGACAGGGAACAATCAGCCCCAGCATTTT; j_gene: TRBJ1-5; abundance: -; d_gene: TRBD1; v_gene: TRBV27
CDR3aa: CASSREWSTDTQYF; CDR3nt: TGTGCCAGCAGCCGAGAGTGGAGCACAGATACGCAGTATTTT; j_gene: TRBJ2-3; abundance: -; d_gene: -; v_gene: TRBV11-2
CDR3aa: CASSWGQGANIQYF; CDR3nt: TGTGCCAGCAGCTGGGGACAGGGGGCCAACATTCAGTACTTC; j_gene: TRBJ2-4; abundance: -; d_gene: TRBD1; v_gene: TRBV7-2
CDR3aa: CASSLGALAKDFPETQYF; CDR3nt: TGCGCCAGCAGCTTGGGGGCCCTAGCGAAAGATTTTCCAGAGACCCAGTACTTC; j_gene: TRBJ2-5; abundance: -; d_gene: -; v_gene: TRBV5-1
CDR3aa: CASSLTSGGYNEQFF; CDR3nt: TGCGCCAGCAGCCTAACTAGCGGAGGCTACAATGAGCAGTTCTTC; j_gene: TRBJ2-1; abundance: -; d_gene: TRBD2; v_gene: TRBV5-1
CDR3aa: CASSLGLAGGTGETQYF; CDR3nt: TGTGCCAGCAGCCTCGGACTAGCGGGAGGGACGGGGGAGACCCAGTACTTC; j_gene: TRBJ2-5; abundance: -; d_gene: TRBD2; v_gene: TRBV7-3
CDR3aa: CASSQLGQNNQPQHF; CDR3nt: TGCGCCAGCAGCCAGCTCGGACAGAACAATCAGCCCCAGCATTTT; j_gene: TRBJ1-5; abundance: -; d_gene: -; v_gene: TRBV4-1
CDR3aa: CASSRAPDNQPQHF; CDR3nt: TGTGCCAGCTCACGGGCGCCGGATAATCAGCCCCAGCATTTT; j_gene: TRBJ1-5; abundance: -; d_gene: -; v_gene: TRBV18
CDR3aa: CASSPGTSNTEAFF; CDR3nt: TGTGCCAGCTCTCCTGGGACATCGAACACTGAAGCTTTCTTT; j_gene: TRBJ1-1; abundance: -; d_gene: -; v_gene: TRBV18